The TCR beta chain under discussion was sequenced for a study of OX40 agonist ivuxolimab in advanced cancers. Study summary: People in dose escalation had one of these cancers: hepatocellular carcinoma, melanoma, renal cell or head and neck cancer.

About this clone: Its specificity is unknown.

Exclusion of a patient followed from autoimmune disease history or systemic immunosuppression. Assay used: immunoSEQ multiplex PCR; TCRdb lists only in-frame clones, some missing. The data show 130,000 or so clones, 80% to 95% seen once. General observations from the study: Antigen specificity of clonally expanded peripheral T cells was not established.

The CDR3 extends over 15 amino acids. CDR1 and CDR2 (germline): SNHLY, FYNNEI. Trimming at V came to 5 bases and at J to 6 bases, leaving 10 bases not matched to a gene. The sequence derives from an adult with an advanced solid tumor such as melanoma, head and neck, liver or kidney cancer. The sequencing used CD4+ or CD8+ T cells sorted from blood, collected in a trial of the OX40 agonist ivuxolimab. V usage is TRBV2 and J usage is TRBJ1-5; 7 nucleotides line up with TRBD1. The CDR3 spells CASSTGASYGQPQHF. The CDR3 DNA reads TGTGCCAGCAGTACAGGGGCGTCCTACGGTCAGCCCCAGCATTTT.